This TCR beta chain was identified during a study of T cells in Graves' hyperthyroidism and ophthalmopathy. Template material for amplifying TCR beta CDR3 regions consisted of RNA transcripts. The HTBI primer set drove a first-round RT-PCR of the TCR CDR3. Using its own MiXCR run on the multiplex PCR reads, TCRdb lists one record per CDR3 protein. The table lists more than 500,000 distinct CDR3 sequences, around 15% of them singletons, with approximately 3.8% in the top ten. From germline, CDR1 is KGHSH and CDR2 LQKENI. There are 12 residues in the CDR3. A remark on this clonotype: Antigen unknown. Sequence at one end of the junction differs from germline and may be a read error.

Patients counted as stable if ophthalmopathy did not develop within 18 months. Study results and limitations: The model forecast ophthalmopathy, anticipating it by a median around 6.5 months before onset.

The sequence derives from a woman in her 30s with Graves' hyperthyroidism. Material for sequencing was blood. The rearrangement joins TRBV18 to TRBJ2-6; D remains unclear. The CDR3 loop reads CASSPNGNILTF. Written as DNA, the CDR3 is TGTGCCAGCTCACCAAACGGCAACATCCTGACTTTC.